This T cell receptor beta chain was captured in a study of T cells after yellow fever vaccination (dated by TCRdb to between 2018 and 2021). Some background on the complete study: The SMART-Seq v4 Ultra Low Input RNA kit was used to prepare libraries from fractions with low cell numbers. Blood samples were taken at several timepoints before and after primary and secondary immunization, and bulk PBMC replicates and cell subsets were isolated. Two healthy male donors, one aged 18 to 29 and one aged 30 to 40 years, made up the cohort. Bulk TCR alpha and beta repertoires were sequenced longitudinally to track T-cell clones before and after primary and booster YFV17D yellow fever vaccination.

The sample's treatment or condition label is to be understood as: live attenuated yellow fever vaccine strain. Two biological replicates of bulk PBMCs were collected at each blood-draw timepoint. PBMCs were isolated from peripheral blood using a standard Ficoll-Paque protocol. TriZol was used to extract RNA from bulk PBMCs, CD4 and CD8 fractions, and dextramer-positive and dextramer-negative fractions. The CDR3, from cysteine to phenylalanine, totals 17 residues. CDR3 DNA is the only sequence kept; it has 51 bases, read in frame from the first base. V loses 5 bases at its end and J loses 3 bases; junction bases beyond the gene matches: 10. The germline V gene gives CDR1 as SGHVS and CDR2 as FQNEAQ. The paper's findings and limits, for the study overall: Compared with the primary T-cell response, the secondary T-cell response was faster but weaker, reaching its peak on day 5 rather than on day 15. The study included only two donors, which limits how far the findings can be generalized. After the booster, most of the clones that had expanded following primary vaccination were detected again (almost 98% of CD4 and around 90% of CD8), which suggests that memory was broadly maintained. FACS-sorted repertoires could contain abundant contaminating clonotypes from the bulk population, so computational filtering was required. A small share of clonotypes occurred in both CD4 and CD8 compartments, likely arising from convergent recombination.

Regarding this clonotype: Its cognate antigen has yet to be identified. One base away there is no much larger clone; base qualities are not given.

TCR cDNA was synthesized by 5'RACE template switching, which introduced a universal primer site and unique molecular identifiers. Priming for cDNA synthesis came from both the TCR alpha and TCR beta constant segments. Libraries were amplified in two PCR steps, with sample barcodes and sequencing adapters added in the second step. Sequencing of libraries was done on Illumina HiSeq 2500 (2x100 bp) or NovaSeq (2x150 bp). Processing in the source paper ran as follows. MIGEC handled demultiplexing of reads and collapsing into UMI consensus sequences, while MiXCR performed V(D)J alignment. Clonotypes responding to the vaccine were identified with edgeR on replicate PBMC samples, with the criteria of FDR below 0.01 and a log2 fold change above 5 up to day 15. Bulk clonotypes were assigned CD4 or CD8 identity according to which sequenced CD4 or CD8 repertoire held them at higher abundance. Through fastp at Q25 and MiXCR, TCRdb rebuilt clones from the public reads, retaining in-frame beta chains. Every CDR3 protein is listed once, alongside the most common genes and DNA of its rows. The V and J calls and clone size are TCRdb's, not the authors'. This sample holds roughly 500,000 distinct CDR3 sequences; roughly a fifth were observed only once. The ten largest clones represent roughly an eighth of the sample.

The clonotype comes from a man aged 30-40 years who received the YFV17D yellow fever vaccine. The rearrangement combines TRBV7-8 with TRBJ2-1, and 10 junctional nucleotides match TRBD2. The material was PBMCs, obtained 15 days after the yellow fever booster vaccination. The CDR3 region has the sequence CASSTPTSGRFYNEQFF. The nucleotide sequence reads TGTGCCAGCAGCACACCGACTAGCGGGCGATTCTACAATGAGCAGTTCTTC.